The 27 T cell receptor beta chains listed next were all sequenced from one sample in a study of CD8 T cells in Susac syndrome (dated by TCRdb to the late 2010s). To prepare the library, the immunoSEQ multiplex PCR assay was applied. RNA was extracted with the RNeasy kit and 0.5 to 1 ug was reverse transcribed using random hexamers. The public reads were run again by TCRdb, first through fastp at Q25 and then through MiXCR, and only productive beta chains were kept. CDR3 protein sequences are deduplicated, and each keeps its most common genes and DNA. The sample contains approximately 80,000 distinct CDR3 sequences, about 91% of them found a single time. In total, the top ten clones hold just over 0.5% of the sample. The sample was CD8+ T cells from PBMCs. The receptors stem from a human donor with multiple sclerosis.

The chain employs TRBV5-4 and TRBJ1-1; D is undetermined. From germline, CDR1 is SGHNT and CDR2 YYREEE (reference sequence). Trimming shortened V by 2 bases and J by 1 base, and 3 bases separated the two germline ends. This CDR3 spans 12 amino acids. The chain's CDR3 is CASSFKNTEAFF. The CDR3 DNA follows: TGTGCCAGCAGCTTTAAGAACACTGAAGCTTTCTTT.

This rearrangement joins TRBV20-1 to TRBJ1-1, with D possibly matching TRBD1 (6 bases). CDR1 and CDR2 from the germline V gene are DFQATT and SNEGSKA (reference sequence). V lost 0 bases and J 3 bases, leaving 20 bases between the germline ends. The CDR3 consists of 17 residues. The CDR3 region is CSARDPLGGGGDTEAFF. CDR3 nucleotides: TGCAGTGCTAGAGATCCTCTGGGGGGCGGAGGGGACACTGAAGCTTTCTTT.

The chain recombines TRBV5-6 with TRBJ1-3, with D perhaps matching TRBD1 (5 bases). The CDR3 totals 15 residues. CDR1 SGHDT and CDR2 YYEEEE come from the germline V gene. V lost 7 bases and J 0 bases, leaving 14 bases between the germline ends. CDR3 coding DNA: TGTGCCAGCGGAGAGGGGTTTAGCTCTGGAAACACCATATATTTT. It codes for CASGEGFSSGNTIYF. Variable domain in full (rest from reference TRBV5-6 and TRBJ1-3): DAGVTQSPTHLIKTRGQQVTLRCSPKSGHDTVSWYQQALGQGPQFIFQYYEEEERQRGNFPDRFSGHQFPNYSSELNVNALLLGDSALYLCASGEGFSSGNTIYFGEGSWLTVV.

The V gene is TRBV5-4, the J gene TRBJ2-7; 9 nucleotides match TRBD1. This CDR3 is 15 amino acids long. CDR1 is SGHNT and CDR2 is YYREEE in the germline V gene (reference sequence). V lost 0 bases to trimming and J lost 5 bases; unmatched junction nucleotides: 6. CDR3 bases: TGTGCCAGCAGCTTGGAGGGACAGGGACTCAACGAGCAGTACTTC. Translation gives CASSLEGQGLNEQYF.

V gene TRBV28 combines with J gene TRBJ2-5, with D perhaps TRBD1 or TRBD2 (5 bases each). The CDR3 runs to 18 residues. Germline values: CDR1 MDHEN, CDR2 SYDVKM. The V end was cut by 2 bases, the J end by 5 bases, with 24 bases between. The CDR3 bases are TGTGCCAGCAGTTTACCACCCTCCGGGGTAGGGGTGTCCGAGACCCAGTACTTC. This codes for CASSLPPSGVGVSETQYF.

The chain links TRBV9 to TRBJ1-3; 9 bases match TRBD1. This CDR3 has 16 residues. Germline CDR1 SGDLS, CDR2 YYNGEE. The ends lost 4 bases at V and 4 bases at J; junction bases unmatched: 9. The CDR3 nucleotides are TGTGCCAGCAGCACGGGGACAGGGACTATGGGAAACACCATATATTTT. The encoded protein is CASSTGTGTMGNTIYF.

CDR3: CASSLRRDRVYNEQFF. The CDR3, as DNA: TGTGCCAGCAGCTTACGCCGGGACAGGGTATACAATGAGCAGTTCTTC. The gene calls are TRBV7-9 and TRBJ2-1, with TRBD1 matching over 9 bases. The germline V gene encodes CDR1 SEHNR and CDR2 FQNEAQ (reference sequence). There are 16 residues in the CDR3. The V and J ends lost 2 bases and 4 bases, in that order; junction bases with no gene match: 6.

In this sample, this clonotype turned up a few times. The chain combines TRBV19 with TRBJ1-2; D gene unclear. In germline, CDR1 is LNHDA, CDR2 SQIVND (reference sequence). Deletions cut 3 bases from V and 0 bases from J, with 11 bases between. The CDR3 is 15 residues long. DNA of the CDR3: TGTGCCAGTAGTATTTCCCCGGCAGCTAACTATGGCTACACCTTC. Protein product: CASSISPAANYGYTF.

The V call is TRBV7-8, the J call TRBJ2-1; perhaps TRBD1 as D (6 bases). Trimming pared 1 base from V and 7 bases from J, leaving 32 bases between. The CDR3 has 21 amino acids. The germline V gene encodes CDR1 SGHVS and CDR2 FQNEAQ. Here the CDR3 reads CASSLGGGLGSGTPIYNEQFF. CDR3 nucleotide sequence: TGTGCCAGCAGCTTAGGAGGCGGACTTGGTTCCGGGACACCAATCTATAATGAGCAGTTCTTC. Using reference TRBV7-8 and TRBJ2-1 for the parts outside the CDR3, the full variable domain is GAGVSQSPRYKVAKRGQDVALRCDPISGHVSLFWYQQALGQGPEFLTYFQNEAQLDKSGLPSDRFFAERPEGSVSTLKIQRTQQEDSAVYLCASSLGGGLGSGTPIYNEQFFGPGTRLTVL.

The V and J genes are TRBV2 and TRBJ2-7; no firm D call. The V end lost 7 bases, the J end lost 3 bases, and 10 bases lay between the germline ends. The V gene's germline CDR1 is SNHLY and CDR2 FYNNEI. The length of the CDR3 is 12 residues. The DNA for the CDR3 is TGTGCCAGCAATTCACATCTCTACGAGCAGTACTTC. It is translated as CASNSHLYEQYF.

The CDR3 sequence is CASSFSDTALDEQFF. The CDR3, as DNA: TGTGCCAGCAGTTTCAGTGACACGGCACTGGATGAGCAGTTCTTC. This rearrangement joins TRBV12-3 or TRBV12-4 to TRBJ2-1; D not certain. Trimming removed 3 bases from V and 8 bases from J, with 17 bases in between. This CDR3 spans 15 amino acids.

The V and J genes are TRBV19 and TRBJ1-1, with TRBD1 matching 10 bases. Per the germline V gene, CDR1 is LNHDA and CDR2 is SQIVND (reference sequence). The V and J ends lost 7 bases and 3 bases, in that order; junction bases with no gene match: 5. The CDR3 spans 14 residues. CDR3 DNA: TGTGCCAGTAATTGGGACAGGGGAGACACTGAAGCTTTCTTT. Protein sequence: CASNWDRGDTEAFF.

This chain uses TRBV4-1 with TRBJ2-3; the match to TRBD2 covers 9 bases. The CDR3 loop spans 15 amino acids. V lost 3 bases to trimming and J lost 1 base; unmatched junction nucleotides: 2. Germline V gene lookup returns CDR1 MGHRA and CDR2 YSYEKL. DNA of the CDR3: TGCGCCAGCAGCCACCGACTAGCGGGCACAGATACGCAGTATTTT. Its protein product is CASSHRLAGTDTQYF.

The J gene is TRBJ2-7, the V gene TRBV2; D remains ambiguous. The germline V gene encodes CDR1 SNHLY and CDR2 FYNNEI. The germline V and J ends were trimmed by 7 bases and 1 base, with 8 bases remaining between them. The CDR3 loop spans 12 amino acids. The CDR3 nucleotides are TGTGCCAGCAAGGGCGCTTCCTACGAGCAGTACTTC. Its protein product is CASKGASYEQYF.

This chain uses TRBV3-1 with TRBJ2-1; 8 bases match TRBD2. This CDR3 has 16 residues. Germline V gene data show CDR1 as LGHDT and CDR2 as YNNKEL (reference sequence). Unmatched junction bases numbered 8, after V lost 1 base and J lost 6 bases. CDR3 nucleotides: TGTGCCAGCAGCCAAGGGCTGGTCGGGGGGGCCAATGAGCAGTTCTTC. Translation gives CASSQGLVGGANEQFF.

This chain uses TRBV20-1 with TRBJ1-5, with 9 bases that match TRBD1. Germline values: CDR1 DFQATT, CDR2 SNEGSKA (reference sequence). The length of the CDR3 is 17 residues. The J segment lost 2 bases and the V segment lost 5 bases, leaving 13 bases of the junction unmatched. CDR3 coding DNA: TGCAGTGCTTTCTTGGACAGGGGTTTCGGCGGCAATCAGCCCCAGCATTTT. Translated, it gives CSAFLDRGFGGNQPQHF.

This chain uses TRBV18 with TRBJ1-2; D gene uncertain. V lost 2 bases and J lost 0, with 13 bases in between. This CDR3 contains 16 residues. Germline V gene sequence: CDR1 KGHSH, CDR2 LQKENI. The CDR3 loop is CASSPMFEGANYGYTF. In nucleotides, the CDR3 is TGTGCCAGCTCACCAATGTTCGAGGGAGCTAACTATGGCTACACCTTC.

V usage is TRBV29-1 and J usage is TRBJ1-1, with TRBD1 matching over 10 bases. The CDR3 contains 15 residues. The V and J ends lost 7 bases and 0 bases, in that order; junction bases with no gene match: 8. Germline V lookup: CDR1 SQVTM, CDR2 ANQGSEA. CDR3 DNA sequence: TGCAGCGCGAGTTCCGGGACAGGGGTGAACACTGAAGCTTTCTTT. The encoded protein is CSASSGTGVNTEAFF.

This chain uses TRBV13 with TRBJ2-3; D is perhaps TRBD2 (6 bases). Trimming cost V 0 bases and J 6 bases, with 10 bases left between them. The CDR3 sequence is 14 residues long. Germline-derived CDR1 and CDR2 are PRHDT and FYEKMQ (reference sequence). CDR3 loop: CASSLGWRGDTQYF. CDR3 sequence (DNA): TGTGCCAGCAGCTTAGGTTGGCGGGGTGATACGCAGTATTTT.

The V and J genes are TRBV7-8 and TRBJ2-3; 7 bases are shared with TRBD2. There are 19 residues in the CDR3. V shed 4 bases, J shed 0 bases, and the junction held 16 bases outside the gene matches. The germline V gene encodes CDR1 SGHVS and CDR2 FQNEAQ. The CDR3 nucleotides read TGTGCCAGCAGCTCAACACGTCTTAGGAGCGGGGTTAGCACAGATACGCAGTATTTT. As protein: CASSSTRLRSGVSTDTQYF.

V and J are TRBV5-6 and TRBJ1-5; D gene ambiguous. The CDR3 extends over 13 amino acids. The germline V and J ends were trimmed by 2 bases and 5 bases, with 8 bases remaining between them. The germline CDR1 and CDR2 sequences are SGHDT and YYEEEE. The CDR3 nucleotides read TGTGCCAGCAGCTTCGGCACCGATCAGCCCCAGCATTTT. Translation: CASSFGTDQPQHF.

The chain combines TRBV21-1 with TRBJ2-7; TRBD1 is the table's D call and was not checked against the DNA. TRBV21-1 is a listed pseudogene. CDR3 length: 14 amino acids. Written as DNA, the CDR3 is TGTGCCGTCCGGAGGACAGGGTTATCCTACGAGCAGTACTTC. Translated: CAVRRTGLSYEQYF.

The J gene is TRBJ1-2, the V gene TRBV12-3 or TRBV12-4; D unresolved. Trimming pared 4 bases from V and 6 bases from J, leaving 9 bases between. The CDR3 loop spans 12 amino acids. DNA of the CDR3: TGTGCCAGCAGTTCGGCAGGTAATGGCTACACCTTC. Translation gives CASSSAGNGYTF.

The chain carries TRBV5-6 and TRBJ2-2, with TRBD2 matching 9 bases. The J segment lost 4 bases and the V segment lost 1 base, leaving 5 bases of the junction unmatched. The CDR3 runs to 16 residues. Germline V lookup: CDR1 SGHDT, CDR2 YYEEEE. The CDR3 region has the DNA TGTGCCAGCAGCTTGTGGCTAGCGGGGTTCACCGGGGAGCTGTTTTTT. As protein: CASSLWLAGFTGELFF.

V usage is TRBV13 and J usage is TRBJ2-7; D might be TRBD1 (6 bases). The CDR3 has 14 residues. With 5 bases removed from V and 1 base from J, the gap between germline ends came to 12 bases. The germline CDR1 and CDR2 sequences are PRHDT and FYEKMQ (reference sequence). The CDR3 is CASSPRQDSYEQYF. The CDR3 nucleotides are TGTGCCAGCAGCCCTAGACAGGATTCCTACGAGCAGTACTTC.

The chain combines TRBV19 with TRBJ2-1; D gene unclear. With 3 bases removed from V and 8 bases from J, the gap between germline ends came to 5 bases. The germline CDR1 and CDR2 sequences are LNHDA and SQIVND (reference sequence). This CDR3 has 11 amino acids. CDR3 amino acids: CASSITDEQFF. The CDR3 DNA reads as TGTGCCAGTAGTATTACCGATGAGCAGTTCTTC.

The chain uses TRBV5-5 and TRBJ2-7, with D hard to call. Germline CDR1 SGHKS, CDR2 YYEKEE (reference sequence). The CDR3 contains 14 residues. V was pared by 0 bases and J by 2 bases, with 9 bases between. The CDR3 region has the DNA TGTGCCAGCAGCTTGGCAGCCTCCGCCTACGAGCAGTACTTC. This gives the protein CASSLAASAYEQYF.